This T cell receptor (beta chain) appears in the sequencing data of a study of shared clonotypes between healthy human individuals. Findings and caveats of the study: Depth of sequencing was expected to influence donor clonotype sharing. Generation probabilities were higher for clonotypes shared across all four sorted-subset donors than for unshared ones. Memory subsets generally showed lower estimated richness than naive subsets.

Trimming at V came to 3 bases and at J to 0 bases, leaving 18 bases not matched to a gene. The length of the CDR3 is 23 residues. Germline values: CDR1 MDHEN, CDR2 SYDVKM. This clone was detected once. Antigen: not known. When replicate PCRs were run on sorted subsets, they used approximately 0.2 ug DNA, roughly 30,000 T cell genomes. The protocol was immunoSEQ multiplex PCR, while the TCRdb copy is restricted to in-frame clones and leaves out a portion. The table shows a few hundred thousand clones, with about 65% occurring only once. The TCR originated in a man aged 25-45 years in good health. The genes are TRBV28 and TRBJ2-4, with 15 bases identical to TRBD2. What was sequenced was memory CD4+ T cells sorted from blood. The sample's subset: CD45RA-negative fraction. The CDR3 nucleotides read TGTGCCAGCAGTTTTAATTTTGGCGGTATGGGACTAGCGGGAGGCCGAGCCAAAAACATTCAGTACTTC. Its protein product is CASSFNFGGMGLAGGRAKNIQYF.